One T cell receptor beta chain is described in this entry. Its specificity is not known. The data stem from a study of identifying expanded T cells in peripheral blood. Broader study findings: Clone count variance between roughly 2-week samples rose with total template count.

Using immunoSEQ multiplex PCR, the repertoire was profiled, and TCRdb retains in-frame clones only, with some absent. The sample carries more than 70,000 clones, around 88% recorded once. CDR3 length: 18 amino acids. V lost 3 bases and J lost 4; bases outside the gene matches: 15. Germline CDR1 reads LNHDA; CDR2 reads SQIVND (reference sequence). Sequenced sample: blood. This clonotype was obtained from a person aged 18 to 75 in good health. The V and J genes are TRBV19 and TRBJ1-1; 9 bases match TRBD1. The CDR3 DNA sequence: TGTGCCAGTAGTATCTCCACGCTCAAACAGGGGGCCTCCACTGAAGCTTTCTTT. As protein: CASSISTLKQGASTEAFF.